This TCR beta chain came from a study of blood T cell repertoires in COVID-19. Study as a whole: Collection of acute and convalescent COVID-19 samples took place in the United States, Italy and Spain. PBMCs, B-cell-depleted T cells, or T cells were the source of the cDNA or gDNA that made up the material.

V lost 0 bases to trimming and J lost 4 bases, with 8 bases between them. The CDR3 is 14 residues long. Germline CDR1 KGHSH, CDR2 LQKENI. In its sample, this clone was seen once. Original handling: Amplifying reference gene primers gave estimates of nucleated cell counts. Some clones are missing from TCRdb's copy, which holds only in-frame ones; the method was immunoSEQ multiplex PCR. The V and J calls and clone size are taken from that table; D and trimming were inferred from the DNA. The repertoire holds 85,000 to 130,000 clones, with around 90% as singletons. Sequencing was carried out using peripheral blood. The gene calls are TRBV18 and TRBJ2-3; D gene ambiguous. The receptor comes from a woman aged 60-70 years with acute or convalescent COVID-19. CDR3 sequence: CASSPPGGPDTQYF. The DNA for the CDR3 is TGTGCCAGCTCACCACCTGGTGGGCCAGATACGCAGTATTTT.